The rows below give T cell receptor beta chains drawn from one sample of a study of T cells in Graves' hyperthyroidism and ophthalmopathy. MiXCR, applied by TCRdb to the multiplex PCR reads, yields one record per CDR3 protein. The table records about 270,000 distinct CDR3 sequences, roughly a quarter of them present only once. The sequenced material came from blood. Every receptor here comes from a woman in her 40s with Graves' ophthalmopathy. The CDR3 runs from the conserved cysteine through the conserved F or W. Fields, in order: clone size, V gene, J gene, D gene, CDR3 DNA, CDR3 protein. The D gene is left open where the match is weak. Size is omitted from some rows. Given values are once, few, many or a class for expanded clones.

clone size: many; V gene: TRBV7-2; J gene: TRBJ2-6; D gene: NA; CDR3 DNA: TGTGCCAGCAACCTGTTAGCCAACGTCCTGACTTTC; CDR3 protein: CASNLLANVLTF
clone size: NA; V gene: TRBV7-6; J gene: TRBJ2-5; D gene: NA; CDR3 DNA: TGTGCCAGCAGCTTAGAAGCGCTTACTGTCCTACAAGAGACCCAGTACTTC; CDR3 protein: CASSLEALTVLQETQYF
clone size: many; V gene: TRBV7-8; J gene: TRBJ2-5; D gene: NA; CDR3 DNA: TGTGCCAGCAGTTCAAACCGGGCCGAATCAGAGACCCAGTACTTC; CDR3 protein: CASSSNRAESETQYF
clone size: many; V gene: TRBV4-1; J gene: TRBJ2-7; D gene: NA; CDR3 DNA: TGCGCCAGCAGCCAAGAGCCGGAGAGCTACGAGCAGTACTTC; CDR3 protein: CASSQEPESYEQYF
clone size: many; V gene: TRBV10-3; J gene: TRBJ1-1; D gene: TRBD1; CDR3 DNA: TGTGCCATCAGACCGAGGACAGGTCCGGTCACTGAAGCTTTCTTT; CDR3 protein: CAIRPRTGPVTEAFF
clone size: many; V gene: TRBV7-9; J gene: TRBJ1-1; D gene: NA; CDR3 DNA: TGTGCCAGCAGCTTAGGTTCCTCGGAAGCTTTCTTT; CDR3 protein: CASSLGSSEAFF
clone size: many; V gene: TRBV20-1; J gene: TRBJ2-7; D gene: NA; CDR3 DNA: TGCAGTGCTAGGGAGGGGTACGAGCAGTACTTC; CDR3 protein: CSAREGYEQYF
clone size: NA; V gene: TRBV12-3/TRBV12-4; J gene: TRBJ2-7; D gene: TRBD1; CDR3 DNA: TGTGCCAGCAGTTACACAGGGGGCGTGCTCCTGGGCTACGAGCAGTACTTC; CDR3 protein: CASSYTGGVLLGYEQYF
clone size: many; V gene: TRBV28; J gene: TRBJ1-6; D gene: TRBD1; CDR3 DNA: TGTGCCAGCAGTCCTACAGGGGATAATTCACCCCTCCACTTT; CDR3 protein: CASSPTGDNSPLHF
clone size: many; V gene: TRBV18; J gene: TRBJ1-1; D gene: NA; CDR3 DNA: TGTGCCAGCTCACCACCAGCTGTGAACACTGAAGCTTTCTTT; CDR3 protein: CASSPPAVNTEAFF
clone size: NA; V gene: TRBV4-1; J gene: TRBJ2-5; D gene: NA; CDR3 DNA: TGCGCCAGCAGCCAAGGCCCCAGATCGGAGACCCAGTACTTC; CDR3 protein: CASSQGPRSETQYF
clone size: many; V gene: TRBV6-5; J gene: TRBJ2-4; D gene: NA; CDR3 DNA: TGTGCCAGCAGTACTGAAGTAGGGGATGTAAACATTCAGTACTTC; CDR3 protein: CASSTEVGDVNIQYF
clone size: many; V gene: TRBV5-1; J gene: TRBJ2-5; D gene: NA; CDR3 DNA: TGCGCCAGCAGCTTACCAGGGGTGGTGGAGACCCAGTACTTC; CDR3 protein: CASSLPGVVETQYF
clone size: NA; V gene: TRBV28; J gene: TRBJ2-7; D gene: TRBD2; CDR3 DNA: TGTGCCAGCAGCTTAGGCTATAGCGGGGGTAAGGACGAGCAGTACTTC; CDR3 protein: CASSLGYSGGKDEQYF
clone size: many; V gene: TRBV27; J gene: TRBJ1-1; D gene: TRBD1; CDR3 DNA: TGTGCCAGCACGACAGGGGACACTGAAGCTTTCTTT; CDR3 protein: CASTTGDTEAFF
clone size: few; V gene: TRBV3-1; J gene: TRBJ2-2; D gene: NA; CDR3 DNA: TGTGCCAGCAGGCCGGGTGACACCGGGGAGCTGTTTTTT; CDR3 protein: CASRPGDTGELFF
clone size: NA; V gene: TRBV28; J gene: TRBJ2-5; D gene: TRBD2; CDR3 DNA: TGTGCCAGCAGTCCCCTTGGTCGGGGGGGGAAAGAGACCCAGTACTTC; CDR3 protein: CASSPLGRGGKETQYF
clone size: many; V gene: TRBV24-1; J gene: TRBJ2-7; D gene: NA; CDR3 DNA: TGTGCCACCAGTGATCCCGACAGGCTCAGCTCCTACGAGCAGTACTTC; CDR3 protein: CATSDPDRLSSYEQYF
clone size: many; V gene: TRBV5-1; J gene: TRBJ1-1; D gene: TRBD1; CDR3 DNA: TGCGCCAGCAAGAGAGACAGGGGGGATATGAACACTGAAGCTTTCTTT; CDR3 protein: CASKRDRGDMNTEAFF
clone size: once; V gene: TRBV12-5; J gene: TRBJ1-3; D gene: NA; CDR3 DNA: TGTGCTAGTGGTTCTGGGATGATCGGAAACACCATATATTTT; CDR3 protein: CASGSGMIGNTIYF
clone size: NA; V gene: TRBV12-3/TRBV12-4; J gene: TRBJ1-5; D gene: NA; CDR3 DNA: TGTGCCAGCAGTCGCCGGGACTTTGGGGATCAGCCCCAGCATTTT; CDR3 protein: CASSRRDFGDQPQHF
clone size: few; V gene: TRBV3-1; J gene: TRBJ1-1; D gene: NA; CDR3 DNA: TGTGCCAGCAGCCCTAGGGGTCCGGGTTTCTTT; CDR3 protein: CASSPRGPGFF
clone size: many; V gene: TRBV5-1; J gene: TRBJ1-1; D gene: NA; CDR3 DNA: TGCGCCAGCAGCTTCGGAGGGGGGGCGCAGGAAGCTTTCTTT; CDR3 protein: CASSFGGGAQEAFF
clone size: NA; V gene: TRBV6-2/TRBV6-3; J gene: TRBJ1-1; D gene: TRBD1; CDR3 DNA: TGTGCCAGCAGCCCACGTCCCGGGACAGGGGTCAGTGCCACTGAAGCTTTCTTT; CDR3 protein: CASSPRPGTGVSATEAFF
clone size: many; V gene: TRBV7-2; J gene: TRBJ1-1; D gene: NA; CDR3 DNA: TGTGCCAGCAGCTTATCAACCCCAGATCAGAACACTGAAGCTTTCTTT; CDR3 protein: CASSLSTPDQNTEAFF
clone size: many; V gene: TRBV30; J gene: TRBJ1-1; D gene: NA; CDR3 DNA: TGTGCCTGGAGTTTACCGGGACAACCGCACATGAACACTGAAGCTTTCTTT; CDR3 protein: CAWSLPGQPHMNTEAFF
clone size: many; V gene: TRBV6-5; J gene: TRBJ2-5; D gene: NA; CDR3 DNA: TGTGCCAGCAGTTACGGGAGGGGGGGAGAGACCCAGTACTTC; CDR3 protein: CASSYGRGGETQYF
clone size: many; V gene: TRBV28; J gene: TRBJ1-5; D gene: NA; CDR3 DNA: TGTGCCAGCAGTTTGTGGTCGAGCAATCAGCCCCAGCATTTT; CDR3 protein: CASSLWSSNQPQHF
clone size: many; V gene: TRBV28; J gene: TRBJ1-2; D gene: TRBD1; CDR3 DNA: TGTGCCAGCAGGCCGGGACAGCCTCTGGGCTACACCTTC; CDR3 protein: CASRPGQPLGYTF
clone size: few; V gene: TRBV19; J gene: TRBJ1-1; D gene: NA; CDR3 DNA: TGTGCCAGTAGTATATCCCATATGCGGAACACTGAAGCTTTCTTT; CDR3 protein: CASSISHMRNTEAFF
clone size: NA; V gene: TRBV7-2; J gene: TRBJ1-1; D gene: NA; CDR3 DNA: TGTGCCAGCAGCCGAGGACAACGCTACACTGAAGCTTTCTTT; CDR3 protein: CASSRGQRYTEAFF
clone size: many; V gene: TRBV7-3; J gene: TRBJ2-2; D gene: NA; CDR3 DNA: TGTGCCAGCAGCTTAGGGCTGGGGGAGCTGTTTTTT; CDR3 protein: CASSLGLGELFF
clone size: many; V gene: TRBV9; J gene: TRBJ2-7; D gene: TRBD2; CDR3 DNA: TGTGCCAGCAGCGTAGCTGGCGGGAGAGCCTACGAGCAGTACTTC; CDR3 protein: CASSVAGGRAYEQYF
clone size: many; V gene: TRBV9; J gene: TRBJ2-2; D gene: NA; CDR3 DNA: TGTGCCAGCAGCGATGGACAGAACGGGGAGCTGTTTTTT; CDR3 protein: CASSDGQNGELFF
clone size: many; V gene: TRBV28; J gene: TRBJ2-7; D gene: NA; CDR3 DNA: TGTGCCAGCAGTTTATGGGGGGGGCTAAATTACGAGCAGTACTTC; CDR3 protein: CASSLWGGLNYEQYF
clone size: NA; V gene: TRBV11-2; J gene: TRBJ2-7; D gene: NA; CDR3 DNA: TGTGCCAGCAGCTTAGAGGCTAGCCGAATATCCTACGAGCAGTACTTC; CDR3 protein: CASSLEASRISYEQYF
clone size: many; V gene: TRBV6-5; J gene: TRBJ2-7; D gene: TRBD2; CDR3 DNA: TGTGCCAGCAGTTACAGGGTAGCGGGAGAGGAGCAGTACTTC; CDR3 protein: CASSYRVAGEEQYF
clone size: many; V gene: TRBV7-8; J gene: TRBJ2-5; D gene: TRBD1; CDR3 DNA: TGTGCCAGCAGCTTACCGGCGGGACAGGGGCCGGAGACCCAGTACTTC; CDR3 protein: CASSLPAGQGPETQYF
clone size: NA; V gene: TRBV28; J gene: TRBJ1-5; D gene: TRBD1; CDR3 DNA: TGTGCCAGCAGTGTGACAGGGGGAAATAACAATCAGCCCCAGCATTTT; CDR3 protein: CASSVTGGNNNQPQHF
clone size: many; V gene: TRBV6-1; J gene: TRBJ1-6; D gene: NA; CDR3 DNA: TGTGCCAGCACCCTAGTTCCCACGGGGAATTCACCCCTCCACTTT; CDR3 protein: CASTLVPTGNSPLHF
clone size: many; V gene: TRBV30; J gene: TRBJ1-6; D gene: NA; CDR3 DNA: TGTGCCTGGAGTGCCCCGGGGCAGGGGCATTCACCCCTCCACTTT; CDR3 protein: CAWSAPGQGHSPLHF
clone size: NA; V gene: TRBV28; J gene: TRBJ1-2; D gene: TRBD1; CDR3 DNA: TGTGCCAGCAGTTTATATGGAGGACAGGGGAGCGGCTACACCTTC; CDR3 protein: CASSLYGGQGSGYTF
clone size: many; V gene: TRBV3-1; J gene: TRBJ1-2; D gene: NA; CDR3 DNA: TGTGCCAGCAGCCAAGATCACAGGGTCGGCTACACCTTC; CDR3 protein: CASSQDHRVGYTF
clone size: many; V gene: TRBV5-1; J gene: TRBJ1-3; D gene: NA; CDR3 DNA: TGCGCCAGCAGCTTGGGACCGAACTCTGGAAACACCATATATTTT; CDR3 protein: CASSLGPNSGNTIYF
clone size: many; V gene: TRBV6-1; J gene: TRBJ1-5; D gene: NA; CDR3 DNA: TGTGCCAGCAGTCAGGGCCTCGACAGTCAGCCCCAGCATTTT; CDR3 protein: CASSQGLDSQPQHF
clone size: many; V gene: TRBV2; J gene: TRBJ2-3; D gene: NA; CDR3 DNA: TGTGCCAACCAAATTAGCACAGATACGCAGTATTTT; CDR3 protein: CANQISTDTQYF
clone size: few; V gene: TRBV4-1; J gene: TRBJ2-7; D gene: NA; CDR3 DNA: TGCGCCAGCAGCCTTCCGGGGGCAGGGAAGAGTAACGAGCAGTACTTC; CDR3 protein: CASSLPGAGKSNEQYF
clone size: many; V gene: TRBV24-1; J gene: TRBJ1-2; D gene: NA; CDR3 DNA: TGTGCCACCAGTGATCCGGCAGGGGATAACTATGGCTACACCTTC; CDR3 protein: CATSDPAGDNYGYTF
clone size: NA; V gene: TRBV28; J gene: TRBJ2-5; D gene: TRBD1; CDR3 DNA: TGTGCCAGCAGTTTATGGTCCAGGGGGCAGGGAGAGACCCAGTACTTC; CDR3 protein: CASSLWSRGQGETQYF
clone size: many; V gene: TRBV6-1; J gene: TRBJ2-2; D gene: TRBD1; CDR3 DNA: TGTGCCAGCAGGAGGGGACAGGGTAGCGGGGAGCTGTTTTTT; CDR3 protein: CASRRGQGSGELFF
clone size: many; V gene: TRBV24-1; J gene: TRBJ1-1; D gene: NA; CDR3 DNA: TGTGCCACCAGTGATAAGACAGGCCCTGAAGCTTTCTTT; CDR3 protein: CATSDKTGPEAFF
clone size: many; V gene: TRBV18; J gene: TRBJ2-5; D gene: NA; CDR3 DNA: TGTGCCAGCTCACCACCAGGGGTGGAGACCCAGTACTTC; CDR3 protein: CASSPPGVETQYF
clone size: NA; V gene: TRBV12-3/TRBV12-4; J gene: TRBJ1-5; D gene: NA; CDR3 DNA: TGTGCCAGCAGTTTAGCCGGGGAGGCGGGGGTATCGCCCCAGCATTTT; CDR3 protein: CASSLAGEAGVSPQHF
clone size: NA; V gene: TRBV11-2; J gene: TRBJ2-7; D gene: NA; CDR3 DNA: TGTGCCAGCAGCTTAGATTTTAGGGAAAGTAACGAGCAGTACTTC; CDR3 protein: CASSLDFRESNEQYF
clone size: many; V gene: TRBV6-1; J gene: TRBJ2-7; D gene: NA; CDR3 DNA: TGTGCCAGCAGTGGGGCCGACAGCGAGCAGTACTTC; CDR3 protein: CASSGADSEQYF
clone size: many; V gene: TRBV30; J gene: TRBJ2-2; D gene: TRBD2; CDR3 DNA: TGTGCCTGGACCGGACTAGCGGGAGGCTACACCGGGGAGCTGTTTTTT; CDR3 protein: CAWTGLAGGYTGELFF